The 9 T cell receptor beta chains in this list originate from one sample, sequenced in a study of CD8 T cells in Susac syndrome. With random hexamers, reverse transcription was performed on about 0.5 to 1 ug of RNA. A single record per CDR3 protein comes from TCRdb applying MiXCR to the immunoSEQ multiplex PCR reads. The sample contains approximately 200,000 distinct CDR3 sequences, more than 90% of which appear only once. The sample was CD4+ T cells from PBMCs. The receptors were sampled from a human donor with multiple sclerosis.

The CDR3 loop reads CASSLIGTSEETQYF. The CDR3 DNA sequence: TGCGCCAGCAGCTTGATCGGGACTAGCGAGGAGACCCAGTACTTC. This chain links TRBV5-1 with TRBJ2-5, with 10 bases fitting TRBD2. This CDR3 is built from 15 residues. V lost 1 base and J lost 5; bases outside the gene matches: 5. Germline V gives CDR1 SGHRS, CDR2 YFSETQ.

The chain employs TRBV25-1 and TRBJ2-7, with D possibly TRBD1 on 6 matching bases. The V gene lost 3 bases and the J gene lost 2 bases, with 11 bases spanning the gap. From germline, CDR1 is MGHDK and CDR2 SYGVNS. CDR3 length equals 14 residues. The CDR3: CASSEQGPPYEQYF. CDR3 DNA sequence: TGTGCCAGCAGTGAGCAGGGGCCCCCCTACGAGCAGTACTTC.

The CDR3 sequence is CASSGHPSYEQYF. The DNA for the CDR3 is TGCGCCAGCAGCGGCCACCCGTCCTACGAGCAGTACTTC. The V and J genes are TRBV5-1 and TRBJ2-7; D is ambiguous. The CDR3 loop spans 13 amino acids. The germline V gene encodes CDR1 SGHRS and CDR2 YFSETQ. Trimming removed 4 bases from V and 1 base from J, with 9 bases in between.

The chain combines TRBV5-1 with TRBJ1-2, with TRBD1 matching 9 bases. After removal of 4 bases from V and 2 bases from J, the junction contained 3 bases not matched to a gene. This CDR3 is built from 14 residues. Looked up from germline, CDR1 is SGHRS and CDR2 is YFSETQ. The CDR3 sequence: CASSIGQGNYGYTF. The CDR3 bases are TGCGCCAGCAGCATAGGACAGGGGAACTATGGCTACACCTTC.

The rearrangement joins TRBV9 to TRBJ2-7, with TRBD2 matching 8 bases. J lost 3 bases, V lost 2 bases, and 7 bases had no gene match. CDR1 is SGDLS, CDR2 YYNGEE, per germline. CDR3 size: 15 residues. CDR3 sequence: CASSVDGGAGYEQYF. The CDR3 DNA reads as TGTGCCAGCAGCGTTGACGGGGGGGCAGGCTACGAGCAGTACTTC.

V gene TRBV27 combines with J gene TRBJ2-7; tentative D call: TRBD1 (6 bases). The CDR3 has 13 amino acids. V dropped 7 bases and J dropped 4 bases, with 14 bases sitting between them. Per germline, CDR1 MNHEY and CDR2 SMNVEV (reference sequence). The CDR3 here is CASKGGSSYEQYF. CDR3 in DNA: TGTGCCAGCAAAGGGGGATCTTCTTACGAGCAGTACTTC.

This chain uses TRBV24-1 with TRBJ2-5, with D maybe TRBD1 (6 bases). The CDR3 loop spans 17 amino acids. Per germline, CDR1 KGHDR and CDR2 SFDVKD. V dropped 5 bases and J dropped 5 bases, with 23 bases sitting between them. The chain's CDR3 is CATSAQGRGSLGETQYF. CDR3 DNA: TGTGCCACCAGTGCCCAGGGTAGGGGGTCCCTGGGGGAGACCCAGTACTTC.

The chain couples TRBV19 to TRBJ2-1; D unresolved. The CDR3 runs to 11 residues. The germline V gene encodes CDR1 LNHDA and CDR2 SQIVND (reference sequence). V lost 6 bases and J 15 bases, leaving 15 bases between the germline ends. The CDR3 here is CASSLEERPFF. The CDR3 nucleotides are TGTGCCAGTAGCCTCGAGGAGCGTCCGTTCTTC.

V usage is TRBV29-1 and J usage is TRBJ2-7; 9 bases align to TRBD1. The germline V gene encodes CDR1 SQVTM and CDR2 ANQGSEA. The J segment lost 5 bases and the V segment lost 4 bases, leaving 3 bases of the junction unmatched. The CDR3 runs to 12 residues. The CDR3 is CSVVGQGNEQYF. The DNA of the CDR3 is TGCAGCGTTGTGGGACAGGGTAACGAGCAGTACTTC.